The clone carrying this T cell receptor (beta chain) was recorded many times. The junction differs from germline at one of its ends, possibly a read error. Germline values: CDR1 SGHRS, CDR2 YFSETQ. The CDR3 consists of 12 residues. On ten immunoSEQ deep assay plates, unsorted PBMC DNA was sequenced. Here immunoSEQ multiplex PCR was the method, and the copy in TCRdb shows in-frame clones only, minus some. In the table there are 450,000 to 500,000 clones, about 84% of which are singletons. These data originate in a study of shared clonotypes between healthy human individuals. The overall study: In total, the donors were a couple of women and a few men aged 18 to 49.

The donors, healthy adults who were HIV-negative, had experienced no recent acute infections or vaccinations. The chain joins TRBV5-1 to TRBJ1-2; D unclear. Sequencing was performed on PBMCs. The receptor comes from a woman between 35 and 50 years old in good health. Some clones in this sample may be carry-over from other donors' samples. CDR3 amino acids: CASSSTADLISF. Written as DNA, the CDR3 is TGCGCCAGCAGTTCTACAGCCGACTTGATCTCCTTC.